This T cell receptor (beta chain) was identified in a study of PD-L1 blockade in urothelial cancer. Study background: Samples came from 3 weeks, at the second dose, and 6 weeks into treatment.

The method was immunoSEQ multiplex PCR; TCRdb's version includes in-frame clones alone and lacks a portion of them. The data show 100,000 to 150,000 clones, around 88% seen once. This clone has just a few counts. This CDR3 spans 15 amino acids. This sample's time point: peripheral blood 6 weeks after treatment start. The material was PBMCs, obtained around atezolizumab (anti-PD-L1) treatment. This TCR was sampled from a man aged 50-60 years with urothelial cancer. The chain recombines TRBV12-2 with TRBJ1-2. TRBV12-2 is tagged as a pseudogene. The CDR3 DNA sequence: TGTGCAAGTCGCTTGAGTCCTGATACTAACTATGGCTACACCTTC. This codes for CASRLSPDTNYGYTF.